This T cell receptor (beta chain) stems from a study of cytomegalovirus exposure and HLA in healthy donors. Study summary: An early data release held around 80 million unique TCRs from HLA-typed donors. Study outcomes and limitations: More clonal expansion characterized HLA-associated TCR beta chains than equally common others in a later analysis. Some V segments, TRBV6-2 and TRBV6-3 among them, were indistinguishable and were therefore excluded.

V gave up 4 bases and J gave up 2 bases; unmatched junction bases: 7. The CDR3 contains 16 residues. Germline assignment: CDR1 SGHKS and CDR2 YYEKEE (reference sequence). About this clone: Antigen unknown.

Researchers ran the PCR with 60 Vbeta and 13 Jbeta primers. The assay was immunoSEQ multiplex PCR, and TCRdb's table has in-frame clones only and misses some. The repertoire holds about 200,000 clones, roughly 79% seen once, with about 1.9% in the top ten. Material for sequencing was PBMCs. This clonotype originated in a man under 40 in good health and CMV-seronegative. This chain uses TRBV5-5 with TRBJ1-3; 9 nucleotides line up with TRBD1. The CDR3 DNA follows: TGTGCCAGCAGCCGGGACAGGGCCCTTACTGGAAACACCATATATTTT. As protein: CASSRDRALTGNTIYF.